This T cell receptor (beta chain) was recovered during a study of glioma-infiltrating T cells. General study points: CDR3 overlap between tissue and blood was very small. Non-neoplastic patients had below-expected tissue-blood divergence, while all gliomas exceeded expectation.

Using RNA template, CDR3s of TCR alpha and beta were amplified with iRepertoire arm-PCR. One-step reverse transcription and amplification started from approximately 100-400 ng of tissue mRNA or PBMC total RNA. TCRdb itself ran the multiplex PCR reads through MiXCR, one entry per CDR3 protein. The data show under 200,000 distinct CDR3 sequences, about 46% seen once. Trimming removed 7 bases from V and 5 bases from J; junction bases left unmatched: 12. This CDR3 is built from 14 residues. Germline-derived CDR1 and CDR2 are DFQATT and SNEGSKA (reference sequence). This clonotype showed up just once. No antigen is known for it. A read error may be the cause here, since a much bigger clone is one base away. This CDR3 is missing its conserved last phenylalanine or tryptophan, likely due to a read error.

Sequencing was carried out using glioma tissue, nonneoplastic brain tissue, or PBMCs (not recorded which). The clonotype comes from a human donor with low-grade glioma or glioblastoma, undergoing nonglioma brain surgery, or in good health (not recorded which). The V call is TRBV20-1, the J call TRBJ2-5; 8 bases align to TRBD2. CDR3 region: CSVHPGLGRETQYL. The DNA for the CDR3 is TGCAGTGTCCACCCGGGACTAGGTCGTGAGACCCAGTACCTC.